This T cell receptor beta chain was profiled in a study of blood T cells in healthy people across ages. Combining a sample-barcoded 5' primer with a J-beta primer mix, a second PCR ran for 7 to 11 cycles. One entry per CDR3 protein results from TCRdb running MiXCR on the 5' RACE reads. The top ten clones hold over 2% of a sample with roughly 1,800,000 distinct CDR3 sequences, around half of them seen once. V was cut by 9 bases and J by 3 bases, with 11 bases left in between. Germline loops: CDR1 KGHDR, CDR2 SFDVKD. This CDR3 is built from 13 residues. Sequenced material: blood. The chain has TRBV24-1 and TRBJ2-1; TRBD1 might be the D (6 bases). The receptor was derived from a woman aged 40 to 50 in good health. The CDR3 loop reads CATEARGYNEQFF. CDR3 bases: TGTGCCACCGAGGCCAGGGGCTACAATGAGCAGTTCTTC.